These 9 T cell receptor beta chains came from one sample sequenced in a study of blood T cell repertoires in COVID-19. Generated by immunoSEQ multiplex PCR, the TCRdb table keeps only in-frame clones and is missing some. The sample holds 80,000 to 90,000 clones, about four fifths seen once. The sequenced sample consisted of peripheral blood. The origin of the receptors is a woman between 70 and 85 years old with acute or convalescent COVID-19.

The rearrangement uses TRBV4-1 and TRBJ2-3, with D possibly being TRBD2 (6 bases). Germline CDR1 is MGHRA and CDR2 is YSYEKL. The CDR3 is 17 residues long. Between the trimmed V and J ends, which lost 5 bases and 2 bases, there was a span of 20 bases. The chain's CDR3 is CASSSILSGPYTDTQYF. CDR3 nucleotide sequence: TGCGCCAGCAGCTCCATTCTGAGCGGGCCTTACACAGATACGCAGTATTTT.

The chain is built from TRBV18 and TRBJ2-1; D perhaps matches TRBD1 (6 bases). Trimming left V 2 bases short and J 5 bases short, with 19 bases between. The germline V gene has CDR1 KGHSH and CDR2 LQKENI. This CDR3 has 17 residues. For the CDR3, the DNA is TGTGCCAGCTCACCAGCCATAAACCGGGACATACACAATGAGCAGTTCTTC. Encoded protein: CASSPAINRDIHNEQFF.

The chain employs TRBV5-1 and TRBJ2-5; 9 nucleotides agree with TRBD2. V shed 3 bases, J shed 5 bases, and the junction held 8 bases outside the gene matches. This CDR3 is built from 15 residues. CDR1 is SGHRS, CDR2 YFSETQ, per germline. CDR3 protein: CASSYGGGAVETQYF. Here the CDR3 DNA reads TGCGCCAGCAGCTATGGCGGGGGGGCCGTGGAGACCCAGTACTTC.

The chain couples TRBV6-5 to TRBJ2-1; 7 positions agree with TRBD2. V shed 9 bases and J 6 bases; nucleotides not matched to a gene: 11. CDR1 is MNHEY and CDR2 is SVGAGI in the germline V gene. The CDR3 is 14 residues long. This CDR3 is CASRWGGDSNEQFF. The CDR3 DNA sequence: TGTGCCAGTAGGTGGGGGGGGGACTCCAATGAGCAGTTCTTC.

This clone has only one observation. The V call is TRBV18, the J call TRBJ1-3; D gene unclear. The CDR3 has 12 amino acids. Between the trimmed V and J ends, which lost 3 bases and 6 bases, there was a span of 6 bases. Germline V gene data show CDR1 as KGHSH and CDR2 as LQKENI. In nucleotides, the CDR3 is TGTGCCAGCTCACCGGAGCCAAACACCATATATTTT. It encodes CASSPEPNTIYF.

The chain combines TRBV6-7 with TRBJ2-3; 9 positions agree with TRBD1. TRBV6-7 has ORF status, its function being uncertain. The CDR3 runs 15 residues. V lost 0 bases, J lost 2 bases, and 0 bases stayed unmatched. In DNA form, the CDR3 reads TGTGCCAGCAGTTACTCACAGGGGGCCACAGATACGCAGTATTTT. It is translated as CASSYSQGATDTQYF.

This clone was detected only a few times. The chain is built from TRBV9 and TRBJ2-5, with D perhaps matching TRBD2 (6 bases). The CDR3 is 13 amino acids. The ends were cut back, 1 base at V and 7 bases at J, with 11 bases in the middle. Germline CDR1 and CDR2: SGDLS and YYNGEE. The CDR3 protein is CASSVLSGGTQYF. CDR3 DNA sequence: TGTGCCAGCAGCGTACTATCCGGGGGGACCCAGTACTTC. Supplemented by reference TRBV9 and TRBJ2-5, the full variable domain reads DSGVTQTPKHLITATGQRVTLRCSPRSGDLSVYWYQQSLDQGLQFLIQYYNGEERAKGNILERFSAQQFPDLHSELNLSSLELGDSALYFCASSVLSGGTQYFGPGTRLLVL.

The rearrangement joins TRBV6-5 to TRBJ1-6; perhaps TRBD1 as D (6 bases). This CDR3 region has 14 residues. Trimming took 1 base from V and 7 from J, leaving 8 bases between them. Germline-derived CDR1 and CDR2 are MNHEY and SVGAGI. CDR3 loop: CASSYFTGNSPLHF. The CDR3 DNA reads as TGTGCCAGCAGTTACTTTACAGGGAATTCACCCCTCCACTTT.

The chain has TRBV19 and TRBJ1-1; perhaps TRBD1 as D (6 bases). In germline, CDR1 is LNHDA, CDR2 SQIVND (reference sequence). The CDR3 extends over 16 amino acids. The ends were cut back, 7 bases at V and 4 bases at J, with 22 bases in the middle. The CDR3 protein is CASTLRGDIISTEAFF. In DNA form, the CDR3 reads TGTGCCAGTACCCTCAGAGGGGACATTATATCCACTGAAGCTTTCTTT.